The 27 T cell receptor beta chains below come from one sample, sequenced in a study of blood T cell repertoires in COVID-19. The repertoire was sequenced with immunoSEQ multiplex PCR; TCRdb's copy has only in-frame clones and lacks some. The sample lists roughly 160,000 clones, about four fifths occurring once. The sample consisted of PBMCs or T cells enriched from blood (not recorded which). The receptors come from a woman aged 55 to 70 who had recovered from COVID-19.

The CDR3 loop is CASSIGDGGANYGYTF. The CDR3 nucleotides read TGTGCCAGTAGTATAGGGGACGGGGGAGCTAACTATGGCTACACCTTC. The rearrangement uses TRBV19 and TRBJ1-2; D is possibly TRBD1 (5 bases). This CDR3 region has 16 residues. CDR1 is LNHDA, CDR2 SQIVND, per germline (reference sequence). Trimming took 1 base from V and 0 from J, leaving 12 bases between them.

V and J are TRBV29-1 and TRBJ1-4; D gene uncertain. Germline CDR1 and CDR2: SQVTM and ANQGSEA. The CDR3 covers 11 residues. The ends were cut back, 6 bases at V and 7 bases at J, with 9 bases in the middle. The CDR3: CSVGPREKLFF. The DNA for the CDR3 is TGCAGCGTGGGCCCTCGTGAAAAACTGTTTTTT.

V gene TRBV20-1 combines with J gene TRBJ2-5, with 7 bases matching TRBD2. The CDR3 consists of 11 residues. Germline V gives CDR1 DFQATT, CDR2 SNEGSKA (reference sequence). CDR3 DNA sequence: TGCGGGGCGGGGGTACAAGAGACCCAGTACTTC. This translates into CGAGVQETQYF.

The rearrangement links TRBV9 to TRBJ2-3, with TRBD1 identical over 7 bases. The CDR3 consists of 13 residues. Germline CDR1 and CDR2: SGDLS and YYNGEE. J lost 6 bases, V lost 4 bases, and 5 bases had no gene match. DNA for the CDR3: TGTGCCAGCAGCTCGACAGGGAAGGATACGCAGTATTTT. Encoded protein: CASSSTGKDTQYF.

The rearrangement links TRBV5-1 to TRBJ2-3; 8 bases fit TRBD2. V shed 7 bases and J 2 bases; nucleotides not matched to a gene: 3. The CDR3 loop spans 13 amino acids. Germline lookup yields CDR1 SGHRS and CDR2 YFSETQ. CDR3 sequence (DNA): TGCGCCAGCCGGGGGGGCCCCACAGATACGCAGTATTTT. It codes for CASRGGPTDTQYF.

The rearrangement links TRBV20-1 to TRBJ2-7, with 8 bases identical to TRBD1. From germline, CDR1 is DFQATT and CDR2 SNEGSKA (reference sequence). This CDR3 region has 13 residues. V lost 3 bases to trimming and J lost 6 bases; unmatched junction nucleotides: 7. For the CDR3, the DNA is TGCAGTGCTAGTAGACAGGGGACGCGCGAGCAGTACTTC. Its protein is CSASRQGTREQYF.

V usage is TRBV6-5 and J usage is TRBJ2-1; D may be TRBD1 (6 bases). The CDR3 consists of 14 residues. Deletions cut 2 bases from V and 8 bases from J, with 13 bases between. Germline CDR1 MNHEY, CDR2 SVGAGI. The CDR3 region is CASSYGSTGYEQFF. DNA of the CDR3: TGTGCCAGCAGTTACGGCTCTACAGGGTATGAGCAGTTCTTC.

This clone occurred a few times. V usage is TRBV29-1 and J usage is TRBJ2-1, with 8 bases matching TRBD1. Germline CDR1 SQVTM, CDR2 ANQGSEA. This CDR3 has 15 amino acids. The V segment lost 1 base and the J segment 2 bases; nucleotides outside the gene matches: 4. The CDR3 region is CSVEGTGGPYNEQFF. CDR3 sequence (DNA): TGCAGCGTTGAAGGAACAGGGGGACCCTACAATGAGCAGTTCTTC.

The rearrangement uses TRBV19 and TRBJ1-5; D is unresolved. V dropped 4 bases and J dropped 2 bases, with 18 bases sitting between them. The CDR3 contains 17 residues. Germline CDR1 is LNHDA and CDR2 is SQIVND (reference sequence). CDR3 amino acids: CASSTPTQAYGNQPQHF. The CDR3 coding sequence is TGTGCCAGTAGTACCCCGACCCAGGCCTATGGCAATCAGCCCCAGCATTTT.

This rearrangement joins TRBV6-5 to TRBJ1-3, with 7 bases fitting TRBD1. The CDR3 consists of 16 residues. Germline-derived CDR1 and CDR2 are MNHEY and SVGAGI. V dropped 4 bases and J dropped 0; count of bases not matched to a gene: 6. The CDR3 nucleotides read TGTGCCAGCAGTTGGACAGGCAGTACCTCTGGAAACACCATATATTTT. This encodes CASSWTGSTSGNTIYF.

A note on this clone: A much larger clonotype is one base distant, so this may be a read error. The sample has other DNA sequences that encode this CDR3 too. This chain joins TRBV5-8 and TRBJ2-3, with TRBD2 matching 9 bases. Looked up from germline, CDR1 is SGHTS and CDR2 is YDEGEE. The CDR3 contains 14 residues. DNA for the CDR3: TGTGCTAGCAGCAAGGGACTAGCAACAGATACGCAGTATTTT. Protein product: CASSKGLATDTQYF.

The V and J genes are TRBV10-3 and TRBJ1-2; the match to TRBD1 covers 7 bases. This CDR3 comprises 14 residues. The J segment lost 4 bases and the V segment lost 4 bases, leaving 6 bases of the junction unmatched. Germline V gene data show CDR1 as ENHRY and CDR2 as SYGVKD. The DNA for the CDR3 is TGTGCCATCAGTGGCCAGGGGGGAGGCTATGGCTACACCTTC. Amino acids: CAISGQGGGYGYTF.

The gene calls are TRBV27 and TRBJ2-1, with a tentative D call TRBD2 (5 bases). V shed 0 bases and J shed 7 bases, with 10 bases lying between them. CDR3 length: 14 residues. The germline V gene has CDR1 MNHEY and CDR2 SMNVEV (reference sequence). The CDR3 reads CASSLSTGENEQFF. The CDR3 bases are TGTGCCAGCAGTTTATCCACCGGGGAGAATGAGCAGTTCTTC.

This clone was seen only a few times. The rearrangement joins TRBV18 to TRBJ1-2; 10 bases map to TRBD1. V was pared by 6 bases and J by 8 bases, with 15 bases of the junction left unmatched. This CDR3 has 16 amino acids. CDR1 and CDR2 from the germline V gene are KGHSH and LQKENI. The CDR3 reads CASSREALGQGPGYTF. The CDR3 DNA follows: TGTGCCAGCTCCCGAGAGGCCCTGGGACAGGGGCCCGGCTACACCTTC.

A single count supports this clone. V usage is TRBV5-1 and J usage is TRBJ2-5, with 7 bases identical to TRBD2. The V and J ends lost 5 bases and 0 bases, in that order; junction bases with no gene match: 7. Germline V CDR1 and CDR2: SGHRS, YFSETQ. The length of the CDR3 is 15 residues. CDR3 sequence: CASRVLGGNQETQYF. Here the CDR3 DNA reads TGCGCCAGCAGGGTCTTGGGGGGGAACCAAGAGACCCAGTACTTC.

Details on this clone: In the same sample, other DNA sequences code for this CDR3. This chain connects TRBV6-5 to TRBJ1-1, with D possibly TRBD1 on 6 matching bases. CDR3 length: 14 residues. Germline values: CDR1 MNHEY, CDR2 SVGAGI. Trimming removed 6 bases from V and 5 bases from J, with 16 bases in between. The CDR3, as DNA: TGTGCCAGCAGCCCGGGACATAGGGGAACTGAAGCTTTCTTT. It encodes CASSPGHRGTEAFF.

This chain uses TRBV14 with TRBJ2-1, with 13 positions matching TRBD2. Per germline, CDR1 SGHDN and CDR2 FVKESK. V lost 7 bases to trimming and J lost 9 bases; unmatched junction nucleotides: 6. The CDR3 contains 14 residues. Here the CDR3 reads CASKRLAGGTEQFF. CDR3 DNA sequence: TGTGCCAGCAAAAGACTAGCGGGGGGAACTGAGCAGTTCTTC.

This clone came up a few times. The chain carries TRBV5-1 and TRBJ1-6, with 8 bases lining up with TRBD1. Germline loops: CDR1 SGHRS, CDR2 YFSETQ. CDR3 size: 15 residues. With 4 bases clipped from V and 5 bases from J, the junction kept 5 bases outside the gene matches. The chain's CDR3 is CASSRWTGNNSPLHF. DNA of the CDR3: TGCGCCAGCAGCCGCTGGACAGGGAATAATTCACCCCTCCACTTT. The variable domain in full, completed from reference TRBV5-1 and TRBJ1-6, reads KAGVTQTPRYLIKTRGQQVTLSCSPISGHRSVSWYQQTPGQGLQFLFEYFSETQRNKGNFPGRFSGRQFSNSRSEMNVSTLELGDSALYLCASSRWTGNNSPLHFGNGTRLTVT.

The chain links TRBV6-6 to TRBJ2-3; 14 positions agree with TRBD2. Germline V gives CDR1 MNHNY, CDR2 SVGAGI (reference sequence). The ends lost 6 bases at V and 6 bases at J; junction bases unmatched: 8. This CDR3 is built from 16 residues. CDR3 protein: CASRSTSGGAGDTQYF. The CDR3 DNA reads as TGTGCCAGCAGGTCGACTAGCGGGGGGGCTGGCGATACGCAGTATTTT.

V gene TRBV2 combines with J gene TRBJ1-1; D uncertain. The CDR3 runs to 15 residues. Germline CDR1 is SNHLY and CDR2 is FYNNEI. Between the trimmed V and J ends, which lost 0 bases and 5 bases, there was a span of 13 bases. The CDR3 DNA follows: TGTGCCAGCAGTGAAGCGCGAGGAGGGATTACTGAAGCTTTCTTT. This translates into CASSEARGGITEAFF.

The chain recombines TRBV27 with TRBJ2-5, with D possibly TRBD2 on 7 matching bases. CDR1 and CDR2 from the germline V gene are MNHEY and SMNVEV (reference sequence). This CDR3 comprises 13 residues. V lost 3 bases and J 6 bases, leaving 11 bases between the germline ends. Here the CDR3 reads CASSFGGLKTQYF. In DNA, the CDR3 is TGTGCCAGCAGTTTCGGGGGGCTAAAGACCCAGTACTTC.

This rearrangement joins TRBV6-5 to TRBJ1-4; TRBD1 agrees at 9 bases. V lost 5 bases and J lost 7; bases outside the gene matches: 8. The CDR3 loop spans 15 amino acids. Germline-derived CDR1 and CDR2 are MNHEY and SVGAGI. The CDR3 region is CASSNRGQGGEKLFF. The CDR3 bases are TGTGCCAGCAGTAACCGGGGACAGGGAGGTGAAAAACTGTTTTTT.

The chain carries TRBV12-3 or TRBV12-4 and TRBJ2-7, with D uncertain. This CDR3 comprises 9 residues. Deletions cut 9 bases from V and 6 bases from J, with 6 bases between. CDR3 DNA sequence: TGTGCCAGGAGAGGCGAGCAGTACTTC. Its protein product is CARRGEQYF.

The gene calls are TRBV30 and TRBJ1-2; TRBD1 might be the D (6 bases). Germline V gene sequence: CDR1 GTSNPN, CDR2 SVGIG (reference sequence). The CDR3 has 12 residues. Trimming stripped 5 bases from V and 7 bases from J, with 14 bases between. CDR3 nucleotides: TGTGCCTGGGAGGGGGGGCACGGTGGCTACACCTTC. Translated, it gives CAWEGGHGGYTF.

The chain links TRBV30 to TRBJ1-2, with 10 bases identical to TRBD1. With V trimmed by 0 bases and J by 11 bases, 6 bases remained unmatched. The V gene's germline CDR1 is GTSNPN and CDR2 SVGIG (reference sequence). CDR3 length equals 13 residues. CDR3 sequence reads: CAWSVRTGGWYTF. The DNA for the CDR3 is TGTGCCTGGAGTGTACGGACAGGGGGTTGGTACACCTTC.

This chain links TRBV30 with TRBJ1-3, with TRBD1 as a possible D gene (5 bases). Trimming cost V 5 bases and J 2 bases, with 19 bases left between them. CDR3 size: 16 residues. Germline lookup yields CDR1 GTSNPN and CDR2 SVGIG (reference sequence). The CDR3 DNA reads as TGTGCCTGGGGTGGGCCCAGGACATCAACTGGAAACACCATATATTTT. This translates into CAWGGPRTSTGNTIYF.

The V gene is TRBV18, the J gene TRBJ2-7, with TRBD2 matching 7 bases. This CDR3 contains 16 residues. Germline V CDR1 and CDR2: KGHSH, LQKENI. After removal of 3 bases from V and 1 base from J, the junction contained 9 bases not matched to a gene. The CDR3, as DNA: TGTGCCAGCTCACCTAATACGGGGGGTGCGTCCTACGAGCAGTACTTC. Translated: CASSPNTGGASYEQYF.